These T cell receptor beta chains were read from a single sample in a study of blood T cell repertoires in COVID-19. Generated by immunoSEQ multiplex PCR, the TCRdb table keeps only in-frame clones and is missing some. This sample has about 110,000 clones, with about two thirds found just once. The sample was peripheral blood. Receptor source: a human donor with acute or convalescent COVID-19. The donor label of this sample is uncertain. Each CDR3 is given with its conserved first and last residue. D genes are given only for firm matches. A row's size may be missing; if present it is once, few, many or a size class.

>TRBV11-2|TRBJ2-3|TRBD2|-|16
CASSVGLATSTDTQYF
TGTGCCAGCAGTGTCGGACTAGCGACCTCCACAGATACGCAGTATTTT
>TRBV11-2|TRBJ1-1|-|-|15
CASSPRNSGNTEAFF
TGTGCCAGCAGCCCCCGGAACAGTGGGAACACTGAAGCTTTCTTT
>TRBV28|TRBJ2-7|-|-|13
CASSLGRSYEQYF
TGTGCCAGCAGTTTAGGCAGGTCCTACGAGCAGTACTTC
>TRBV11-2|TRBJ2-5|TRBD2|once|17
CASSFGTSGGIQETQYF
TGTGCCAGCAGCTTTGGGACTAGCGGGGGGATCCAAGAGACCCAGTACTTC
>TRBV11-2|TRBJ2-2|TRBD2|once|17
CASSLERRAGGAGELFF
TGTGCCAGCAGCTTAGAAAGAAGGGCGGGGGGCGCCGGGGAGCTGTTTTTT
>TRBV28|TRBJ2-5|-|-|13
CASRQGNAETQYF
TGTGCCAGCAGGCAGGGCAATGCAGAGACCCAGTACTTC
>TRBV6-5|TRBJ1-4|TRBD1|-|14
CASTRTGGGEKLFF
TGTGCCAGCACCCGAACAGGGGGGGGTGAAAAACTGTTTTTT
>TRBV18|TRBJ1-3|-|-|15
CASSPDTNSGNTIYF
TGTGCCAGCTCACCGGACACCAACTCTGGAAACACCATATATTTT
>TRBV4-2|TRBJ2-3|TRBD2|-|15
CASSRGLVGTDTQYF
TGTGCCAGCAGCCGGGGACTAGTGGGCACAGATACGCAGTATTTT
>TRBV7-2|TRBJ2-5|TRBD2|-|17
CASSLGASGGAQETQYF
TGTGCCAGCAGCTTAGGGGCTAGCGGGGGGGCTCAAGAGACCCAGTACTTC
>TRBV24-1|TRBJ2-2|-|once|16
CATSDSRGVRTGELFF
TGTGCCACCAGTGATAGCAGGGGAGTGAGAACCGGGGAGCTGTTTTTT
>TRBV7-8|TRBJ1-5|-|once|14
CASSRFPSNQPQHF
TGTGCCAGCAGCCGATTCCCAAGCAATCAGCCCCAGCATTTT
>TRBV4-2|TRBJ1-1|TRBD1|-|14
CASINRGQDTEAFF
TGTGCCAGCATCAACAGGGGGCAGGACACTGAAGCTTTCTTT
>TRBV2|TRBJ1-2|TRBD1|few|13
CASNDRALDGYTF
TGTGCCAGCAATGACAGGGCGCTCGATGGCTACACCTTC
>TRBV5-1|TRBJ2-1|TRBD2|-|15
CASSNGTSGENEQFF
TGCGCCAGCAGCAACGGGACTAGCGGGGAGAATGAGCAGTTCTTC
>TRBV18|TRBJ2-3|-|-|15
CASSPMRGRTDTQYF
TGTGCCAGCTCACCAATGCGGGGCCGGACAGATACGCAGTATTTT
>TRBV5-1|TRBJ1-6|-|-|15
CASSHNSPYNSPLHF
TGCGCCAGCAGCCATAACAGCCCCTATAATTCACCCCTCCACTTT
>TRBV9|TRBJ1-1|-|-|15
CASSTLREGSTEAFF
TGTGCCAGCAGCACCCTACGGGAGGGGTCCACTGAAGCTTTCTTT
>TRBV4-1|TRBJ1-2|TRBD1|-|15
CASSYLTGPNYGYTF
TGCGCCAGCAGCTACTTGACAGGGCCTAACTATGGCTACACCTTC
>TRBV10-2|TRBJ1-1|-|many|14
CASSHQGINTEAFF
TGCGCCAGCAGTCATCAGGGGATCAACACTGAAGCTTTCTTT
>TRBV18|TRBJ1-2|TRBD1|-|19
CASSPFSGTKSDRESGYTF
TGTGCCAGCTCACCATTCTCCGGGACAAAATCCGACAGGGAAAGTGGCTACACCTTC
>TRBV6-1|TRBJ2-2|TRBD2|few|18
CASSGLPGLAGGFGELFF
TGTGCCAGCAGTGGACTGCCGGGACTAGCGGGGGGTTTCGGGGAGCTGTTTTTT
>TRBV18|TRBJ2-5|-|-|12
CASSPGGETQYF
TGTGCCAGCTCACCGGGAGGAGAGACCCAGTACTTC
>TRBV7-9|TRBJ2-7|TRBD1|-|12
CASSRTGVEQYF
TGTGCCAGCAGCCGGACAGGGGTCGAGCAGTACTTC
>TRBV19|TRBJ2-1|TRBD2|few|16
CASSIKGASGYNEQFF
TGTGCCAGTAGTATTAAGGGAGCTAGCGGCTACAATGAGCAGTTCTTC
>TRBV5-6|TRBJ2-1|-|-|15
CASSLDTNSYNEQFF
TGTGCCAGCAGCTTGGACACCAACTCCTACAATGAGCAGTTCTTC
>TRBV10-3|TRBJ2-5|-|-|15
CAVAGAGEGQETQYF
TGTGCCGTCGCAGGGGCGGGGGAAGGTCAAGAGACCCAGTACTTC
>TRBV5-1|TRBJ2-7|TRBD1|-|14
CASSSGTGAYEQYF
TGCGCCAGCAGCTCCGGGACAGGGGCCTACGAGCAGTACTTC
>TRBV2|TRBJ2-2|TRBD1|-|18
CASRISVRGTGSTGELFF
TGTGCCAGCAGAATTAGTGTTCGAGGGACAGGGTCCACCGGGGAGCTGTTTTTT
>TRBV18|TRBJ2-2|TRBD1|-|15
CASSPYTGGSGELFF
TGTGCCAGCTCACCATATACAGGGGGCTCCGGGGAGCTGTTTTTT
>TRBV7-6|TRBJ2-7|TRBD2|few|13
CASRATSGGVAYF
TGTGCCAGCAGGGCGACTAGCGGGGGGGTAGCGTACTTC
>TRBV5-1|TRBJ2-5|-|-|14
CASNAGRLQETQYF
TGCGCCAGCAATGCCGGCAGACTCCAAGAGACCCAGTACTTC
>TRBV7-6|TRBJ1-1|-|-|15
CASSPDGVANTEAFF
TGTGCCAGCAGCCCAGACGGGGTAGCTAACACTGAAGCTTTCTTT
>TRBV29-1|TRBJ1-2|TRBD1|-|12
CSAGTGGRGYTF
TGCAGCGCTGGGACAGGGGGCCGGGGCTACACCTTC
>TRBV6-1|TRBJ2-5|TRBD1|-|17
CASSDYWTGGLEETQYF
TGTGCCAGCAGTGATTATTGGACAGGGGGCTTGGAGGAGACCCAGTACTTC
>TRBV6-1|TRBJ1-5|TRBD1|-|14
CASSEGQGTQPQHF
TGTGCCAGCAGTGAAGGACAGGGGACTCAGCCCCAGCATTTT
>TRBV5-1|TRBJ1-3|TRBD1|-|15
CASSHHTGAGNTIYF
TGCGCCAGCAGCCACCATACAGGGGCTGGAAACACCATATATTTT
>TRBV3-1/TRBV3-2|TRBJ1-3|-|-|13
CASSQYREGTIYF
TGTGCCAGCAGCCAATACAGGGAGGGCACCATATATTTT
>TRBV4-1|TRBJ1-4|TRBD1|-|15
CASSKPGTENEKLFF
TGCGCCAGCAGCAAACCCGGGACAGAGAATGAAAAACTGTTTTTT
>TRBV29-1|TRBJ1-2|TRBD1|-|14
CSVVSDRGLYGYTF
TGCAGCGTTGTATCGGACAGGGGGCTCTATGGCTACACCTTC
>TRBV6-5|TRBJ1-2|-|few|14
CASRLQGFNYGYTF
TGTGCCAGCAGACTACAGGGTTTTAACTATGGCTACACCTTC
>TRBV5-8|TRBJ2-2|TRBD1|few|18
CASSPGQGEVELTGELFF
TGTGCCAGCAGCCCTGGACAGGGGGAAGTTGAGTTGACCGGGGAGCTGTTTTTT
>TRBV5-6|TRBJ2-2|-|-|14
CASSGTGLTGELFF
TGTGCCAGCAGCGGAACAGGGCTCACCGGGGAGCTGTTTTTT
>TRBV11-2|TRBJ1-2|-|-|13
CASSLSTDYGYTF
TGTGCCAGCAGCTTAAGCACAGACTATGGCTACACCTTC
>TRBV7-2|TRBJ1-1|-|-|15
CASSLVGQSNTEAFF
TGTGCCAGCAGCTTAGTAGGACAGTCGAACACTGAAGCTTTCTTT
>TRBV30|TRBJ2-3|TRBD2|once|17
CAWSVPGGLRSTDTQYF
TGTGCCTGGAGTGTCCCGGGGGGACTGAGAAGTACAGATACGCAGTATTTT
>TRBV6-5|TRBJ1-3|-|-|15
CASSYSRGSGNTIYF
TGTGCCAGCAGTTACTCGAGGGGGTCTGGAAACACCATATATTTT
>TRBV10-3|TRBJ2-2|TRBD1|-|13
CAMGDSNTGELFF
TGTGCCATGGGGGACAGTAACACCGGGGAGCTGTTTTTT
>TRBV7-9|TRBJ1-5|-|medium-sized|14
CASSLGGPGQPQHF
TGTGCCAGCAGCTTAGGGGGGCCGGGTCAGCCCCAGCATTTT
>TRBV30|TRBJ2-7|TRBD1|-|13
CAWWDRRTYEQYF
TGTGCCTGGTGGGACAGGCGCACCTACGAGCAGTACTTC
>TRBV18|TRBJ1-1|-|-|14
CASSEGWMNTEAFF
TGTGCCAGCTCGGAGGGGTGGATGAACACTGAAGCTTTCTTT
>TRBV7-6|TRBJ2-2|TRBD2|-|16
CASSPSSGVVTGELFF
TGTGCCAGCAGCCCCTCTAGCGGGGTGGTGACCGGGGAGCTGTTTTTT